This T cell receptor beta chain was found in a study of identical twins. Study-wide points: Fewer insertions were carried by abundant cord blood beta clonotypes, but none was seen in memory repertoires. Twin pairs had excess sharing that was weaker in beta out-of-frame sequences.

J gave up 10 bases and V 5 bases, and 18 bases lay outside the gene matches. Germline values: CDR1 MDHEN, CDR2 SYDVKM. The CDR3 loop spans 16 amino acids. As regards this clonotype: Antigen: not known.

Unique molecular identifiers were present on the cDNA, which also gained a universal primer site by template switching. Each CDR3 protein gets one entry after TCRdb re-called the 5' RACE reads with MiXCR. The table has 700,000 or so distinct CDR3 sequences, 8.5% to 9.5% seen once; the top ten hold 0.75% to 1%. These data were likewise used in another study, on yellow fever vaccine responses in identical twins.

The rearrangement uses TRBV28 and TRBJ1-1; TRBD1 matches 8 bases. The TCR was taken from a woman aged 18 to 35 in good health. The specimen sequenced was PBMCs. CDR3: CASSVPGGDLGRGAFF. CDR3 bases: TGTGCCAGCAGTGTTCCAGGGGGCGATTTAGGACGTGGAGCTTTCTTT.